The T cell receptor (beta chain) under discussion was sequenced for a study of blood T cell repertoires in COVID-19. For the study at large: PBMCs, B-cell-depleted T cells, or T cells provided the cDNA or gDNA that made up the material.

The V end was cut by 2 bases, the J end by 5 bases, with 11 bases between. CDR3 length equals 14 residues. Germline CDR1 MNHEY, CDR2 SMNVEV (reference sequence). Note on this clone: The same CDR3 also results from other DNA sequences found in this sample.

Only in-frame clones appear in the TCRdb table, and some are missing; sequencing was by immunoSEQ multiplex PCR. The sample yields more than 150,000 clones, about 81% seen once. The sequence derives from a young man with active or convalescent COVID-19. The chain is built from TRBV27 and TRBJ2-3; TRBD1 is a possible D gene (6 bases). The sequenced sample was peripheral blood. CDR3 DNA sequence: TGTGCCAGCAGTTTAGGGGGCTTAGGAGATACGCAGTATTTT. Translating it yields CASSLGGLGDTQYF.